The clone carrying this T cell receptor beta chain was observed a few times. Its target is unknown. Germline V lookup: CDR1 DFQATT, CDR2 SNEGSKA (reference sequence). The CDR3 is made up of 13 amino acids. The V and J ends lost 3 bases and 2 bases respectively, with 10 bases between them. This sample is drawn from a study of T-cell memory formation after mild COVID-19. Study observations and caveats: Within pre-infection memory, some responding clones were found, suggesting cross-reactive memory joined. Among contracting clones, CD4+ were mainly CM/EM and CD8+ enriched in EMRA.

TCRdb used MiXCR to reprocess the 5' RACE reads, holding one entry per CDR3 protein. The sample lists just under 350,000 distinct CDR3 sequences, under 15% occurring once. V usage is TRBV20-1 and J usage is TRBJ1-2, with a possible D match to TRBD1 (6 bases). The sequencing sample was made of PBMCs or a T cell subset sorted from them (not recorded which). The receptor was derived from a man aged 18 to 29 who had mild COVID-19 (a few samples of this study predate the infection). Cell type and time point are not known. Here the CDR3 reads CSARVDRNYGYTF. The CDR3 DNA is TGCAGTGCTAGGGTTGACAGGAACTATGGCTACACCTTC.